This TCR beta chain was obtained from a study of blood T cell repertoires in COVID-19 (TCRdb year 2020). With respect to the entire study: Samples covering the acute and convalescent phases of COVID-19 were provided by collaborators in the United States, Italy and Spain. Subjects who had been exposed to COVID-19, were actively infected with it, or had recovered from it provided the deeply sampled blood TCRbeta repertoires that made up the dataset. Samples came from the ongoing ImmuneRACE study (first 160 participants) plus 1,254 subjects from 6 global collaborators. The sample metadata nearly always contained a de-identified subject ID, COVID-19 status, age in years and sex. The prospective study material was composed of cDNA or gDNA derived from T cells, B-cell-depleted T cells, or PBMCs. Where available, HLA class I and class II types were taken from metadata supplied by the sample provider and were not determined by assay-based typing. The repertoires were released in a freely available public database intended as a resource for research on the immune response to SARS-CoV-2.

General findings and caveats noted by the study authors: The quantity of clinical and demographic metadata differed by source and by participant and was supplied without curation.

The collaborating institutions used their own protocols to collect whole blood in K2EDTA tubes. For TCRbeta analysis, collaborator samples were shipped as frozen whole blood, as isolated PBMCs, or as DNA extracted from either sample type. To note about this clone: The antigen it binds to is not known. Per-nucleotide qualities are absent, and no much larger clonotype sits a single base away.

Its CDR3 holds 14 amino acids, cysteine through phenylalanine. Only the CDR3 DNA stays, 42 bases, in frame from base 1. The V end loses 0 bases and the J end loses 1 base, and a stretch of 6 bases separates them. The germline V gene specifies SGHDN as CDR1 and FVKESK as CDR2. The immunoSEQ Assay, a bias-controlled multiplex PCR, was used to amplify TCRbeta CDR3 regions from genomic DNA. In the authors' own workflow: The number of nucleated cells in each sample was estimated from the amplification of reference gene primers within the assay. Sequence reads were collapsed and filtered to measure the absolute abundance of every unique TCRbeta CDR3 rearrangement. Productive Simpson clonality was computed per sample as the square root of Simpson's diversity index over productive rearrangements. In TCRdb, the immuneACCESS table is reduced to in-frame sequences with V and J assigned. These tables do not hold every clone; where another copy was compared, an unresolved V gene accounts for under half, and the others remain unexplained. The V and J calls and clone size were taken over from that table, and D and trimming were inferred from the DNA. The table for this sample lists roughly 44,000 clones; over 85% of them were counted only once. 13% of the sample belongs to the ten largest clones.

The specimen was peripheral blood. The TCR was taken from a man at least 80 years old with acute or convalescent COVID-19. Here the chain combines TRBV14 and TRBJ2-5; no confident D gene assignment can be made. The CDR3 region has the sequence CASSQDVVQETQYF. The nucleotide sequence is TGTGCCAGCAGCCAAGACGTAGTCCAAGAGACCCAGTACTTC.